Presented here are 5 T cell receptor beta chains from one specimen sequenced in a study of T cell changes during pregnancy in multiple sclerosis. Profiling relied on immunoSEQ multiplex PCR, and the TCRdb table lists in-frame clones only, not all of them. The table records 78,000 or so clones, under 95% of them present only once. The sample in question was peripheral blood, obtained before pregnancy. These receptors were obtained from a female donor with multiple sclerosis, enrolled in a pregnancy study.

The chain carries TRBV28 and TRBJ2-7, with 7 bases that match TRBD2. The CDR3 has 15 residues. Germline CDR1 MDHEN, CDR2 SYDVKM. The V segment lost 5 bases and the J segment 3 bases; nucleotides outside the gene matches: 10. CDR3 sequence reads: CASSPSGRAHYEQYF. The CDR3 coding sequence is TGTGCCAGCAGTCCCTCGGGGAGGGCCCACTACGAGCAGTACTTC.

The chain links TRBV10-3 to TRBJ2-7, with 8 nucleotides matching TRBD1. CDR1 and CDR2 from the germline V gene are ENHRY and SYGVKD. The CDR3 extends over 12 amino acids. V lost 11 bases and J lost 6; bases outside the gene matches: 9. The CDR3 reads CAARTGTGEQYF. Here the CDR3 DNA reads TGTGCCGCAAGGACAGGGACCGGCGAGCAGTACTTC.

The DNA for the CDR3 is TGTGCCAGCAGCTCCCGGGTGAACACTGAAGCTTTCTTT. Translated, it gives CASSSRVNTEAFF. The chain uses TRBV13 and TRBJ1-1, with D uncertain. CDR1 is PRHDT and CDR2 is FYEKMQ in the germline V gene (reference sequence). The CDR3 runs 13 residues. Trimming stripped 4 bases from V and 0 bases from J, with 6 bases between.

The rearrangement joins TRBV29-1 to TRBJ2-3; TRBD2 might be the D (7 bases). V gave up 7 bases and J gave up 2 bases, with 16 bases separating them. This CDR3 has 14 amino acids. The germline V gene has CDR1 SQVTM and CDR2 ANQGSEA. This CDR3 is CSATGGRNTDTQYF. The DNA for the CDR3 is TGCAGCGCCACCGGGGGGCGGAACACAGATACGCAGTATTTT.

The rearrangement joins TRBV5-6 to TRBJ1-2; D might be TRBD1 (6 bases). Trimming removed 1 base at V and 5 bases at J, with 15 bases between. The CDR3 sequence is 15 residues long. The V gene's germline CDR1 is SGHDT and CDR2 YYEEEE. CDR3 in amino acids: CASSLSGGWSYGYTF. The CDR3 nucleotides are TGTGCCAGCAGCTTGTCGGGGGGCTGGTCGTATGGCTACACCTTC.